This TCR beta chain was sequenced in a study of sequential checkpoint blockade in melanoma. Study-level background: Matched biopsies came pretreatment and at week 13 for about 24 patients.

Method: immunoSEQ multiplex PCR; TCRdb's copy keeps in-frame clones and lacks some. The table includes 4,000 to 5,000 clones, approximately 22% detected once. Treatment defined: randomized to nivolumab then ipilimumab (arm A) or the reverse (arm B). This clone was seen a handful of times. Antigen unknown. Whole-study results and caveats: Response in arm A was associated with pretreatment TIL clonality.

This receptor was obtained from a human donor with melanoma. The sample here was tumor tissue (inferred from file names), taken from a patient given nivolumab and ipilimumab in sequence.

Here the CDR3 DNA reads TGTGCCAGCAGTGAGGAAGGGGGCCGGAATGGCTACACCTTC. It translates to CASSEEGGRNGYTF. V and J are TRBV6-8 and TRBJ1-2, with 7 bases matching TRBD1. With 5 bases clipped from V and 6 bases from J, the junction kept 9 bases outside the gene matches. The CDR3 totals 14 residues. The germline V gene has CDR1 MNHGY and CDR2 SAAAGT.